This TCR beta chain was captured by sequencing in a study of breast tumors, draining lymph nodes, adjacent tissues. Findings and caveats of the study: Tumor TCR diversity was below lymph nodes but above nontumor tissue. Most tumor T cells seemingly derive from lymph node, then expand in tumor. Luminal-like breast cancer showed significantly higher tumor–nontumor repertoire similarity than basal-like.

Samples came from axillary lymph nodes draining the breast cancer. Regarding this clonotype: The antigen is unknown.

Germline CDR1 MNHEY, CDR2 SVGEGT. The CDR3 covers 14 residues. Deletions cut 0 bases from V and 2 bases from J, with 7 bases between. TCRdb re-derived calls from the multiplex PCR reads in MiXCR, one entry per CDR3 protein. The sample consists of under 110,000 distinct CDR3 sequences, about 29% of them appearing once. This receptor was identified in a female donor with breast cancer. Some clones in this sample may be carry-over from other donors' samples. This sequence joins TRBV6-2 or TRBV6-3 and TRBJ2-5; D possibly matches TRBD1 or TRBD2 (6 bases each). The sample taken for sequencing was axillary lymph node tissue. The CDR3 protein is CASSYSGGQETQYF. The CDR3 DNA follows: TGTGCCAGCAGTTACTCAGGGGGGCAAGAGACCCAGTACTTC.